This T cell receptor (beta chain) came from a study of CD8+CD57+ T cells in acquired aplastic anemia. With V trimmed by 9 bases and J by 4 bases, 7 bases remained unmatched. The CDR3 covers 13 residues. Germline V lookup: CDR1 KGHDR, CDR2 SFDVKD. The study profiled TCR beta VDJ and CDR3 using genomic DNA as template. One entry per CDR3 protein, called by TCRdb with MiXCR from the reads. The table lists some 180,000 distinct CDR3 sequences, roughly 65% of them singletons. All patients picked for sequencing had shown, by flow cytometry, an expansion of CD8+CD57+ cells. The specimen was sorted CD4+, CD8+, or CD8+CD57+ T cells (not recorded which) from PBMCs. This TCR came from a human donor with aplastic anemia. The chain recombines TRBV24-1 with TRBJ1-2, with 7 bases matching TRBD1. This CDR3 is CATQDGTAYGYTF. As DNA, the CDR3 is TGTGCCACCCAAGATGGGACAGCCTATGGCTACACCTTC.